This note documents a single T cell receptor (beta chain) sequence. Its antigen is not identified. The data belong to a study of OX40 agonist ivuxolimab in advanced cancers. Overall study context: Patients receiving dose escalation had hepatocellular carcinoma, melanoma, renal cell or head and neck cancer. The mean age was approximately 60 years, ranging from about 20 to 85, with under 90% of participants male.

The germline CDR1 and CDR2 sequences are MNHEY and SMNVEV (reference sequence). The CDR3 loop spans 14 amino acids. V was pared by 1 base and J by 2 bases, with 7 bases between. Notes on the study in general: Also present in some nonresponders was a low level of normalized T-cell clonal expansion. The investigators did not determine what antigen specificity the expanded peripheral T cells had.

Here immunoSEQ multiplex PCR was the method, and the copy in TCRdb shows in-frame clones only, minus some. Of roughly 81,000 clones detected, approximately 85% appear once; the ten largest clones hold less than 6.5%. J is TRBJ2-3 and V is TRBV27; D may be TRBD2 (5 bases). The source is an adult with an advanced solid tumor such as melanoma, head and neck, liver or kidney cancer. The input for sequencing was CD4+ or CD8+ T cells sorted from blood, taken in a trial of the OX40 agonist ivuxolimab. CDR3 sequence reads: CASSLWGVTDTQYF. CDR3 DNA sequence: TGTGCCAGCAGTTTATGGGGAGTCACAGATACGCAGTATTTT.